The 32 T cell receptor beta chains below come from one sample, sequenced in a study of cytomegalovirus exposure and HLA in healthy donors. PCR primers comprised 60 Vbeta and 13 Jbeta primers. Sequencing was performed with immunoSEQ multiplex PCR; in TCRdb, only in-frame clones are kept and a portion is missing. The table lists approximately 190,000 clones, around three quarters of them singletons. The source material was PBMCs. The receptors originated from a woman aged 25 to 39 in good health and CMV-seronegative.

The chain couples TRBV5-4 to TRBJ2-3; 8 nucleotides line up with TRBD2. Germline V gene sequence: CDR1 SGHNT, CDR2 YYREEE (reference sequence). The CDR3 is made up of 16 amino acids. V gave up 4 bases and J gave up 0 bases; unmatched junction bases: 7. The CDR3 loop reads CASSHPGTRSTDTQYF. CDR3 in DNA: TGTGCCAGCAGCCACCCGGGGACTAGAAGCACAGATACGCAGTATTTT. The whole variable domain, filled in from reference TRBV5-4 and TRBJ2-3, reads ETGVTQSPTHLIKTRGQQVTLRCSSQSGHNTVSWYQQALGQGPQFIFQYYREEENGRGNFPPRFSGLQFPNYSSELNVNALELDDSALYLCASSHPGTRSTDTQYFGPGTRLTVL.

This clone was detected a few times. The V and J genes are TRBV4-1 and TRBJ1-5; 9 bases line up with TRBD1. After removal of 5 bases from V and 2 bases from J, the junction contained 7 bases not matched to a gene. The germline gives CDR1 MGHRA, CDR2 YSYEKL. The CDR3 is made up of 16 amino acids. CDR3 DNA: TGCGCCAGCAGCGAACAGGGGGCGAAGGGCAATCAGCCCCAGCATTTT. Translation gives CASSEQGAKGNQPQHF.

The V gene is TRBV11-3, the J gene TRBJ2-5, with a tentative D call TRBD2 (6 bases). V was trimmed by 3 bases and J by 2 bases, leaving 13 bases between them. The germline gives CDR1 SGHNT, CDR2 YENEEA. The CDR3 spans 15 residues. The CDR3 loop reads CASSFGGGAQETQYF. CDR3 bases: TGTGCCAGCAGCTTCGGTGGAGGGGCGCAAGAGACCCAGTACTTC.

The J gene is TRBJ1-4, the V gene TRBV6-5; D may be TRBD1 (6 bases). The germline V gene encodes CDR1 MNHEY and CDR2 SVGAGI. V was clipped by 2 bases and J by 7 bases, with 14 bases between them. This CDR3 has 15 amino acids. The CDR3, as DNA: TGTGCCAGCAGTTACGAGGGCGGGGGCCTTGAAAAACTGTTTTTT. It encodes CASSYEGGGLEKLFF.

The gene calls are TRBV19 and TRBJ2-7, with D possibly matching TRBD1 (6 bases). CDR3 length equals 14 residues. Deletions cut 5 bases from V and 3 bases from J, with 14 bases between. Germline-derived CDR1 and CDR2 are LNHDA and SQIVND (reference sequence). CDR3 coding DNA: TGTGCCAGTAGTCTCCGGCCAGGGGACTACGAGCAGTACTTC. It codes for CASSLRPGDYEQYF.

The rearrangement links TRBV25-1 to TRBJ2-1; 7 bases are shared with TRBD1. CDR1 and CDR2 from the germline V gene are MGHDK and SYGVNS. V lost 4 bases and J lost 0; bases outside the gene matches: 6. CDR3 length equals 16 residues. CDR3 protein: CASSVTGVSSYNEQFF. In DNA, the CDR3 is TGTGCCAGCAGTGTTACAGGGGTTAGCTCCTACAATGAGCAGTTCTTC.

The J gene is TRBJ1-5, the V gene TRBV27, with 8 bases aligning to TRBD1. This CDR3 has 13 amino acids. The germline CDR1 and CDR2 sequences are MNHEY and SMNVEV (reference sequence). V was pared by 5 bases and J by 4 bases, with 1 base of the junction left unmatched. The CDR3 here is CASSGQGNQPQHF. In DNA, the CDR3 is TGTGCCAGCAGTGGACAGGGTAATCAGCCCCAGCATTTT.

The sample holds one count of this clone. The rearrangement uses TRBV7-9 and TRBJ2-7; a weak D match, TRBD2 (5 bases). This CDR3 has 13 amino acids. Germline CDR1 reads SEHNR; CDR2 reads FQNEAQ (reference sequence). V was cut by 5 bases and J by 4 bases, with 12 bases left in between. The DNA for the CDR3 is TGTGCCAGCAGCCCCGGGGAAGCGTACGAGCAGTACTTC. Translated, it gives CASSPGEAYEQYF.

This clone was picked up a small number of times. The chain joins TRBV25-1 to TRBJ1-5; D uncertain. Trimming stripped 6 bases from V and 3 bases from J, with 12 bases between. The germline V gene has CDR1 MGHDK and CDR2 SYGVNS. This CDR3 region has 14 residues. CDR3 residues: CASSPREFNQPQHF. The CDR3 nucleotides are TGTGCCAGCAGCCCAAGGGAGTTCAATCAGCCCCAGCATTTT. Based on the CDR3 plus reference TRBV25-1 and TRBJ1-5, the full variable domain is EADIYQTPRYLVIGTGKKITLECSQTMGHDKMYWYQQDPGMELHLIHYSYGVNSTEKGDLSSESTVSRIRTEHFPLTLESARPSHTSQYLCASSPREFNQPQHFGDGTRLSIL.

CDR3 in amino acids: CASSLLYRGRPGNTIYF. The CDR3 DNA is TGTGCCAGCAGCTTGTTATATAGAGGGCGTCCTGGAAACACCATATATTTT. The chain employs TRBV5-6 and TRBJ1-3; D ambiguous. The ends were cut back, 1 base at V and 2 bases at J, with 16 bases in the middle. This CDR3 comprises 17 residues. CDR1 and CDR2 from the germline V gene are SGHDT and YYEEEE.

This chain joins TRBV14 and TRBJ1-4; TRBD1 agrees at 8 bases. Trimming took 4 bases from V and 5 from J; bases not matched to a gene: 6. CDR3 length equals 15 residues. The V gene's germline CDR1 is SGHDN and CDR2 FVKESK. The CDR3, as DNA: TGTGCCAGCAGCCCCACACGGACAGGGAATGAAAAACTGTTTTTT. Amino acid sequence: CASSPTRTGNEKLFF. Full variable domain (missing parts from reference TRBV14 and TRBJ1-4): EAGVTQFPSHSVIEKGQTVTLRCDPISGHDNLYWYRRVMGKEIKFLLHFVKESKQDESGMPNNRFLAERTGGTYSTLKVQPAELEDSGVYFCASSPTRTGNEKLFFGSGTQLSVL.

Only a few counts were recorded for this clone. The chain joins TRBV15 to TRBJ2-7; 7 bases line up with TRBD2. The CDR3 consists of 16 residues. The V gene end was trimmed by 4 bases and the J gene end by 2 bases; junction bases not matched to a gene: 11. Germline assignment: CDR1 LNHNV and CDR2 YYDKDF (reference sequence). CDR3: CATSTPGGGEPYEQYF. The CDR3 bases are TGTGCCACCAGCACCCCGGGGGGAGGGGAGCCCTACGAGCAGTACTTC.

V usage is TRBV2 and J usage is TRBJ2-2; no firm D call. Trimming removed 6 bases from V and 8 bases from J, with 19 bases in between. Germline-derived CDR1 and CDR2 are SNHLY and FYNNEI. The CDR3 extends over 15 amino acids. CDR3 region: CASRTQTPIPGELFF. CDR3 bases: TGTGCCAGCAGGACCCAGACACCCATCCCTGGGGAGCTGTTTTTT.

The V and J genes are TRBV9 and TRBJ2-7; 10 bases line up with TRBD1. Losses at the gene ends were 3 bases for V and 3 bases for J; bases not matched to a gene: 9. This CDR3 contains 16 residues. Germline V gene lookup returns CDR1 SGDLS and CDR2 YYNGEE. The CDR3 spells CASSANRDRGSYEQYF. The CDR3 region has the DNA TGTGCCAGCAGCGCCAACCGGGACAGGGGTAGCTACGAGCAGTACTTC.

The V gene is TRBV2, the J gene TRBJ2-1; 7 bases match TRBD1. J was trimmed by 4 bases and V by 5 bases; bases with no gene match: 8. Germline loops: CDR1 SNHLY, CDR2 FYNNEI. The CDR3 is 15 amino acids. The CDR3 nucleotides are TGTGCCAGCAGTCACCGGGACAGTTCTTACAATGAGCAGTTCTTC. As protein: CASSHRDSSYNEQFF. Complete variable domain (other parts from reference TRBV2 and TRBJ2-1): EPEVTQTPSHQVTQMGQEVILRCVPISNHLYFYWYRQILGQKVEFLVSFYNNEISEKSEIFDDQFSVERPDGSNFTLKIRSTKLEDSAMYFCASSHRDSSYNEQFFGPGTRLTVL.

DNA of the CDR3: TGTGCCAGCAGCTTTGGGGCCCGTAACACCGGGGAGCTGTTTTTT. Translated: CASSFGARNTGELFF. The chain is built from TRBV7-3 and TRBJ2-2, with a possible D match to TRBD1 (5 bases). This CDR3 region has 15 residues. Germline CDR1 SGHTA, CDR2 FQGTGA. V dropped 3 bases and J dropped 2 bases, with 10 bases sitting between them.

This rearrangement joins TRBV11-2 to TRBJ1-5, with TRBD1 as a possible D gene (6 bases). V dropped 5 bases and J dropped 10 bases, with 15 bases sitting between them. The CDR3 is made up of 13 amino acids. Per the germline V gene, CDR1 is SGHAT and CDR2 is FQNNGV. The CDR3 bases are TGTGCCAGCAGCCAGGGGTGGATTGATCCCCAGCATTTT. It translates to CASSQGWIDPQHF. Full variable domain (remainder filled in from reference TRBV11-2 and TRBJ1-5): EAGVAQSPRYKIIEKRQSVAFWCNPISGHATLYWYQQILGQGPKLLIQFQNNGVVDDSQLPKDRFSAERLKGVDSTLKIQPAKLEDSAVYLCASSQGWIDPQHFGDGTRLSIL.

This rearrangement joins TRBV5-1 to TRBJ1-4; possible D gene TRBD1, 6 bases. Germline V CDR1 and CDR2: SGHRS, YFSETQ. V lost 0 bases, J lost 3 bases, and 18 bases lay in between. CDR3 length: 18 residues. CDR3 protein: CASSLGVQTGWSNEKLFF. The CDR3, as DNA: TGCGCCAGCAGCTTGGGTGTTCAAACAGGGTGGTCTAATGAAAAACTGTTTTTT.

The chain recombines TRBV9 with TRBJ2-1; tentatively, D is TRBD1 (6 bases). This CDR3 is 20 amino acids long. The ends were cut back, 4 bases at V and 0 bases at J, with 26 bases in the middle. CDR1 SGDLS and CDR2 YYNGEE come from the germline V gene. The CDR3 region has the DNA TGTGCCAGCAGCCCAGAGTGGGGGCGAACCTCTACCGGCTCCTACAATGAGCAGTTCTTC. Translating it yields CASSPEWGRTSTGSYNEQFF.

The rearrangement links TRBV5-1 to TRBJ1-2; D may be TRBD1 (6 bases). Looked up from germline, CDR1 is SGHRS and CDR2 is YFSETQ. The CDR3 extends over 13 amino acids. V shed 1 base and J shed 4 bases, with 8 bases lying between them. DNA of the CDR3: TGCGCCAGCAGCTTGAAACAGGGCTATGGCTACACCTTC. Its protein product is CASSLKQGYGYTF.

The chain employs TRBV2 and TRBJ1-5; the match to TRBD1 covers 9 bases. The germline CDR1 and CDR2 sequences are SNHLY and FYNNEI. With 7 bases clipped from V and 5 bases from J, the junction kept 3 bases outside the gene matches. This CDR3 region has 13 residues. CDR3 nucleotides: TGTGCCAGCACCAGGACAGGGGATCAGCCCCAGCATTTT. It specifies CASTRTGDQPQHF.

Here the CDR3 DNA reads TGTGCCAGCAGCTTGGTCCAGTCTGGGGCCAACGTCCTGACTTTC. It yields the protein CASSLVQSGANVLTF. The chain employs TRBV5-8 and TRBJ2-6; D ambiguous. The CDR3 length is 15 residues. Germline CDR1 is SGHTS and CDR2 is YDEGEE. V shed 0 bases and J shed 1 base, with 5 bases lying between them. The whole variable domain, filled in from reference TRBV5-8 and TRBJ2-6, reads EAGVTQSPTHLIKTRGQQATLRCSPISGHTSVYWYQQALGLGLQFLLWYDEGEERNRGNFPPRFSGRQFPNYSSELNVNALELEDSALYLCASSLVQSGANVLTFGAGSRLTVL.

The J gene is TRBJ2-5, the V gene TRBV28; 14 nucleotides align to TRBD2. Germline V gene data show CDR1 as MDHEN and CDR2 as SYDVKM. CDR3 length: 18 amino acids. J lost 5 bases, V lost 1 base, and 9 bases had no gene match. CDR3 nucleotide sequence: TGTGCCAGCAGTTTATACGGGGGACTAGCGGGAGTTGGTGAGACCCAGTACTTC. Translating gives CASSLYGGLAGVGETQYF. The full variable domain, with the rest looked up from reference TRBV28 and TRBJ2-5, is DVKVTQSSRYLVKRTGEKVFLECVQDMDHENMFWYRQDPGLGLRLIYFSYDVKMKEKGDIPEGYSVSREKKERFSLILESASTNQTSMYLCASSLYGGLAGVGETQYFGPGTRLLVL.

The chain has TRBV2 and TRBJ2-5; 8 positions agree with TRBD1. The last part of the DNA fits TRBJ2-7 better; the J call may be wrong. The length of the CDR3 is 15 residues. From germline, CDR1 is SNHLY and CDR2 FYNNEI. The CDR3 DNA follows: TGTGCCAGCAATCTCAAGAGTGGACAGGGCTACGAGCAGTACTTC. Its translation: CASNLKSGQGYEQYF.

The chain recombines TRBV5-1 with TRBJ2-7, with D perhaps matching TRBD1 (7 bases). The germline V and J ends were trimmed by 2 bases and 2 bases, with 20 bases remaining between them. The CDR3 totals 17 residues. CDR1 is SGHRS and CDR2 is YFSETQ in the germline V gene. The chain's CDR3 is CASSFGLSNRGAYEQYF. DNA for the CDR3: TGCGCCAGCAGCTTTGGACTATCCAACAGGGGTGCCTACGAGCAGTACTTC.

This chain joins TRBV4-2 and TRBJ1-5; D perhaps matches TRBD1 (5 bases). Germline V CDR1 and CDR2: LGHNA, YNFKEQ. The V end lost 0 bases, the J end lost 9 bases, and 21 bases lay between the germline ends. CDR3 size: 17 residues. CDR3 residues: CASSQELRTRGRRPQHF. As DNA, the CDR3 is TGTGCCAGCAGCCAAGAATTGCGGACAAGGGGCCGGCGGCCCCAGCATTTT.

The chain is built from TRBV5-1 and TRBJ1-1; D is possibly TRBD1 (6 bases). Trimming shortened V by 0 bases and J by 7 bases, and 10 bases separated the two germline ends. The CDR3 consists of 13 residues. The germline gives CDR1 SGHRS, CDR2 YFSETQ. CDR3 region: CASSLDRDVEAFF. DNA for the CDR3: TGCGCCAGCAGCTTGGACAGGGACGTTGAAGCTTTCTTT.

This clone was counted a few times. V gene TRBV19 combines with J gene TRBJ2-7; D might be TRBD1 (5 bases). Germline CDR1 is LNHDA and CDR2 is SQIVND (reference sequence). V dropped 5 bases and J dropped 3 bases, with 14 bases sitting between them. The length of the CDR3 is 14 residues. The CDR3 region has the DNA TGTGCCAGTAGTGCACAGGTTTTTAGCTACGAGCAGTACTTC. It translates to CASSAQVFSYEQYF.

The chain uses TRBV7-6 and TRBJ2-7; a possible D gene is TRBD2 (6 bases). V was clipped by 1 base and J by 7 bases, with 14 bases between them. The length of the CDR3 is 14 residues. Germline lookup yields CDR1 SGHVS and CDR2 FNYEAQ. CDR3 nucleotide sequence: TGTGCCAGCAGCTTAGGGGGCCAGACTAGTGAGCAGTACTTC. This sequence encodes CASSLGGQTSEQYF.

This chain connects TRBV18 to TRBJ1-1; no clear D gene. Trimming stripped 3 bases from V and 3 bases from J, with 8 bases between. The CDR3 is made up of 13 amino acids. CDR1 is KGHSH, CDR2 LQKENI, per germline. This CDR3 reads CASSPSRDTEAFF. Here the CDR3 DNA reads TGTGCCAGCTCACCTTCCCGGGACACTGAAGCTTTCTTT.

The gene calls are TRBV5-4 and TRBJ2-1; 7 positions match TRBD1. Germline CDR1 SGHNT, CDR2 YYREEE (reference sequence). V was clipped by 4 bases and J by 9 bases; unmatched bases: 7. This CDR3 comprises 13 residues. The CDR3 DNA sequence: TGTGCCAGCAGCGTCGACTACAGGGGTGAGCAGTTCTTC. It specifies CASSVDYRGEQFF.

The CDR3 reads CASSQDSPYEQYF. The CDR3 DNA follows: TGTGCCAGCAGCCAAGATAGCCCCTACGAGCAGTACTTC. This sequence joins TRBV14 and TRBJ2-7, with D hard to call. Germline lookup yields CDR1 SGHDN and CDR2 FVKESK. The CDR3 extends over 13 amino acids. V gave up 0 bases and J gave up 2 bases, with 5 bases separating them.